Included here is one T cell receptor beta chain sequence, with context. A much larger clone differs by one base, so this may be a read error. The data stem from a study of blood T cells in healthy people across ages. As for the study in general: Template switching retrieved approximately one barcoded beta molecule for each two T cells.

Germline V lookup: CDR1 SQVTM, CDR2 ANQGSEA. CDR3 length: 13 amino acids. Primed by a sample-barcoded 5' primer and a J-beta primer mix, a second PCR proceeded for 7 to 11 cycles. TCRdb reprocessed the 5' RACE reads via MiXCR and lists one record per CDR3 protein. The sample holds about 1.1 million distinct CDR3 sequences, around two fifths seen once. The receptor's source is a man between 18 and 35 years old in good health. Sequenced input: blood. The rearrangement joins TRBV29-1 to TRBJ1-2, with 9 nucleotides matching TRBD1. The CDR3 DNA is TGCAGCGTAGGAGACAGGGGGATTACTGGCCACACCTTC. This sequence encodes CSVGDRGITGHTF. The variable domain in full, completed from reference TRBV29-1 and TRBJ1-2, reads SAVISQKPSRDICQRGTSLTIQCQVDSQVTMMFWYRQQPGQSLTLIATANQGSEATYESGFVIDKFPISRPNLTFSTLTVSNMSPEDSSIYLCSVGDRGITGHTFGSGTRLTVV.